Following are 9 T cell receptor beta chains from one sample sequenced in a study of cytomegalovirus exposure and HLA in healthy donors (dated by TCRdb to 2015 to 2018). To prepare the library, the immunoSEQ multiplex PCR assay was applied. TCRdb holds this immuneACCESS table with in-frame rearrangements only. Some clones are missing; in checked studies, unresolved V genes explain under half, and the rest has no known cause. In this sample the table shows nearly 200,000 clones, 65% to 90% of which occur a single time. The top ten constitute around 15% of the sample. The specimen sequenced was PBMCs. The receptors were gathered from a woman aged 25 to 39 in good health and CMV-seropositive.

The rearrangement uses TRBV28 and TRBJ2-7, with 7 bases fitting TRBD1. Germline loops: CDR1 MDHEN, CDR2 SYDVKM. The CDR3 consists of 14 residues. The trim removed 2 bases at V and 5 bases at J, leaving 6 bases unmatched. The CDR3 DNA reads as TGTGCCAGCAGTTTAGGACAGGTTCCTAACGAGCAGTACTTC. This translates into CASSLGQVPNEQYF.

This chain links TRBV11-2 with TRBJ2-7, with D possibly matching TRBD1 (6 bases). CDR1 is SGHAT and CDR2 is FQNNGV in the germline V gene. Trimming left V 5 bases short and J 3 bases short, with 17 bases between. The length of the CDR3 is 15 residues. This CDR3 reads CASSPGVGTGYEQYF. For the CDR3, the DNA is TGTGCCAGCAGCCCAGGGGTCGGGACGGGCTACGAGCAGTACTTC.

The gene calls are TRBV5-1 and TRBJ2-7; a possible D gene is TRBD1 (6 bases). V was shortened by 0 bases and J by 2 bases, with 12 bases between the two germline ends. CDR3 length equals 15 residues. Germline assignment: CDR1 SGHRS and CDR2 YFSETQ. CDR3 DNA: TGCGCCAGCAGCTTGGACCGACAGGAACCCTACGAGCAGTACTTC. Translated, it gives CASSLDRQEPYEQYF.

The genes are TRBV7-8 and TRBJ2-1; D is possibly TRBD2 (5 bases). This CDR3 spans 14 amino acids. Germline V lookup: CDR1 SGHVS, CDR2 FQNEAQ. Deletions cut 2 bases from V and 4 bases from J, with 9 bases between. In DNA, the CDR3 is TGTGCCAGCAGCTTAATTCCGGGATACAATGAGCAGTTCTTC. The encoded protein is CASSLIPGYNEQFF. The full variable domain, with the rest looked up from reference TRBV7-8 and TRBJ2-1, is GAGVSQSPRYKVAKRGQDVALRCDPISGHVSLFWYQQALGQGPEFLTYFQNEAQLDKSGLPSDRFFAERPEGSVSTLKIQRTQQEDSAVYLCASSLIPGYNEQFFGPGTRLTVL.

The rearrangement uses TRBV27 and TRBJ1-1; 7 bases are shared with TRBD1. The CDR3 runs to 15 residues. V lost 6 bases to trimming and J lost 4 bases; unmatched junction nucleotides: 11. The germline CDR1 and CDR2 sequences are MNHEY and SMNVEV (reference sequence). DNA of the CDR3: TGTGCCAGCAGGAGAACAGGGGCAGTGGGCACTGAAGCTTTCTTT. Its translation: CASRRTGAVGTEAFF.

The chain carries TRBV5-1 and TRBJ2-2; 13 bases match TRBD2. V lost 4 bases and J lost 1; bases outside the gene matches: 4. The CDR3 is 17 residues long. CDR1 is SGHRS, CDR2 YFSETQ, per germline. CDR3 in DNA: TGCGCCAGCAGCATGGGGACTAGCGGGATGAACACCGGGGAGCTGTTTTTT. Protein product: CASSMGTSGMNTGELFF.

The chain carries TRBV5-6 and TRBJ2-3; 8 positions agree with TRBD2. Per germline, CDR1 SGHDT and CDR2 YYEEEE. This CDR3 is built from 16 residues. The trim removed 0 bases at V and 2 bases at J, leaving 5 bases unmatched. The CDR3 here is CASSLAPGGATDTQYF. CDR3 sequence (DNA): TGTGCCAGCAGCTTGGCCCCGGGGGGGGCCACAGATACGCAGTATTTT.

This sequence joins TRBV7-2 and TRBJ1-2, with TRBD1 matching 7 bases. The CDR3 is 14 amino acids. Germline assignment: CDR1 SGHTA and CDR2 FQGNSA. With V trimmed by 1 base and J by 8 bases, 7 bases remained unmatched. This chain's CDR3 is CASSLGSQGRGYTF. CDR3 nucleotides: TGTGCCAGCAGCTTAGGATCACAGGGGAGAGGCTACACCTTC.

The chain carries TRBV6-6 and TRBJ2-7, with TRBD1 identical over 7 bases. The CDR3 is 13 amino acids. With 6 bases clipped from V and 6 bases from J, the junction kept 8 bases outside the gene matches. Germline V CDR1 and CDR2: MNHNY, SVGAGI (reference sequence). CDR3 sequence reads: CASSRDRVGEQYF. CDR3 sequence (DNA): TGTGCCAGCAGCCGCGACAGGGTGGGCGAGCAGTACTTC.